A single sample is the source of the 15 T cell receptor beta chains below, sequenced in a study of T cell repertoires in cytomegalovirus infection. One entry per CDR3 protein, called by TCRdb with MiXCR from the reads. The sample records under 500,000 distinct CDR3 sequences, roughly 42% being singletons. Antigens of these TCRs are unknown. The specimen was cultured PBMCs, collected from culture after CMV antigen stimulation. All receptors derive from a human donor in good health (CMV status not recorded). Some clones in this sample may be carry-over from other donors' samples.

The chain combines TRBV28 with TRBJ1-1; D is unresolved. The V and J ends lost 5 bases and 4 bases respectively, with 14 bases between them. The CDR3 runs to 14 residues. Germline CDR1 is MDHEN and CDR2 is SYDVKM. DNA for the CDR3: TGTGCCAGCAGTAGCCCCATGGGAGTCACTGAAGCTTTCTTT. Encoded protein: CASSSPMGVTEAFF.

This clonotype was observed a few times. The CDR3 sequence is CASKFSGNLYEQYF. CDR3 sequence (DNA): TGTGCCAGCAAATTTTCCGGGAACTTGTACGAGCAGTACTTC. The chain links TRBV6-1 to TRBJ2-7, with D possibly matching TRBD2 (5 bases). This CDR3 has 14 residues. Germline assignment: CDR1 MNHNS and CDR2 SASEGT. V was trimmed by 7 bases and J by 4 bases, leaving 17 bases between them.

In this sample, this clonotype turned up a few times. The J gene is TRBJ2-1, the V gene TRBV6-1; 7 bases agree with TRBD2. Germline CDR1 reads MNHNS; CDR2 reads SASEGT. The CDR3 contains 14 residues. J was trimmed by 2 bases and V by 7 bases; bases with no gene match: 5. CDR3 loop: CASMWGGTYNEQFF. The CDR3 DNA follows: TGTGCCAGCATGTGGGGGGGGACCTACAATGAGCAGTTCTTC.

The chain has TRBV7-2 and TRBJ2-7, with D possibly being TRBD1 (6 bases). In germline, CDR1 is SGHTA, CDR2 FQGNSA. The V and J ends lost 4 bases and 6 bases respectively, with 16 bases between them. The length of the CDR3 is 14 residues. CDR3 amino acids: CASSSQGRPLEQYF. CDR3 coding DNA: TGTGCCAGCAGCTCACAGGGTCGTCCTCTCGAGCAGTACTTC.

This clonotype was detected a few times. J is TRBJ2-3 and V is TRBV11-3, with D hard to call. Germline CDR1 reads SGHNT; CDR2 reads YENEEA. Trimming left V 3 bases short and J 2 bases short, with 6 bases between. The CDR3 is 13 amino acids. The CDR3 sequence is CASSLYPTDTQYF. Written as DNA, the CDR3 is TGTGCCAGCAGCTTGTATCCCACAGATACGCAGTATTTT. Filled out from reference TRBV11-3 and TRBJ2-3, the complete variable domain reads EAGVVQSPRYKIIEKKQPVAFWCNPISGHNTLYWYLQNLGQGPELLIRYENEEAVDDSQLPKDRFSAERLKGVDSTLKIQPAELGDSAVYLCASSLYPTDTQYFGPGTRLTVL.

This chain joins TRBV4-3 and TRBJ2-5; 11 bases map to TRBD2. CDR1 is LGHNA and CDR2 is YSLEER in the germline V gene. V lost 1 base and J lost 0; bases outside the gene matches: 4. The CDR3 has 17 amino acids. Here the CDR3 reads CASSQGVAGGYQETQYF. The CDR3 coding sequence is TGCGCCAGCAGCCAAGGTGTAGCGGGAGGGTACCAAGAGACCCAGTACTTC.

The CDR3 DNA reads TGTGCCTGGAGTGTACGGGGGGGTAGCACAGATACGCAGTATTTT. The encoded protein is CAWSVRGGSTDTQYF. The V gene is TRBV30, the J gene TRBJ2-3; 8 bases agree with TRBD2. V gave up 0 bases and J gave up 0 bases; unmatched junction bases: 2. The CDR3 has 15 amino acids. CDR1 and CDR2 from the germline V gene are GTSNPN and SVGIG (reference sequence).

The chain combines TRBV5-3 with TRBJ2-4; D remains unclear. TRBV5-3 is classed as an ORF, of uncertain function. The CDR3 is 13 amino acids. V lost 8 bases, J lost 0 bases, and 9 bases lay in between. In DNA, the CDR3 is TGTGCCAGTAAGGTGATAGCCAAAAACATTCAGTACTTC. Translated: CASKVIAKNIQYF.

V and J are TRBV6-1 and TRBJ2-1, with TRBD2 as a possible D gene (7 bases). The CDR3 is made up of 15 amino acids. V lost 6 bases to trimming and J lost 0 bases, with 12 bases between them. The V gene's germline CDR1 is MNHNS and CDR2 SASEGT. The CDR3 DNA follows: TGTGCCAGCAGAAACAGGGAGGGCTCCTACAATGAGCAGTTCTTC. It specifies CASRNREGSYNEQFF.

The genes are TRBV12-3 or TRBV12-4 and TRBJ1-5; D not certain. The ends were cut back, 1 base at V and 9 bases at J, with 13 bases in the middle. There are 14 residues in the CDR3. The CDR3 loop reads CASSLGGSPRPQHF. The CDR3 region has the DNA TGTGCCAGCAGTTTAGGTGGGAGCCCACGGCCCCAGCATTTT.

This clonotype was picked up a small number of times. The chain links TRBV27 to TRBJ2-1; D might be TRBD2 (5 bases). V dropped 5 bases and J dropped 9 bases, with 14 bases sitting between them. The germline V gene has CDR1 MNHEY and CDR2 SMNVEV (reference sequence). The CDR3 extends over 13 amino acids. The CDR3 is CASSPVESGEQFF. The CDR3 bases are TGTGCCAGCAGTCCCGTGGAGAGCGGTGAGCAGTTCTTC.

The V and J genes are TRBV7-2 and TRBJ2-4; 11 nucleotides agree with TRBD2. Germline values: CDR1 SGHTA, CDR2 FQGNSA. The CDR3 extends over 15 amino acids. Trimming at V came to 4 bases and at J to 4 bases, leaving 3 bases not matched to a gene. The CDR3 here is CASSSGLAGKNIQYF. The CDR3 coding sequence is TGTGCCAGCAGCTCCGGACTAGCGGGTAAAAACATTCAGTACTTC.

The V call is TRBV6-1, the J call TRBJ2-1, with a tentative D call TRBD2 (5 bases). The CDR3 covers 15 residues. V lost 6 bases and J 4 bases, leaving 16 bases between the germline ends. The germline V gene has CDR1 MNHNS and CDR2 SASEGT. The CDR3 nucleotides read TGTGCCAGCAGAAGGCTCGGGGTTACGTACAATGAGCAGTTCTTC. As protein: CASRRLGVTYNEQFF.

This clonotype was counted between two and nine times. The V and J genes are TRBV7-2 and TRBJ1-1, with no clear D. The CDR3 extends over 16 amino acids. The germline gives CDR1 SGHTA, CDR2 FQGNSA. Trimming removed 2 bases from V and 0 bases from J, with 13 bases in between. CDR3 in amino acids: CASSLWSGVMNTEAFF. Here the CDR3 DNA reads TGTGCCAGCAGCTTATGGTCAGGAGTCATGAACACTGAAGCTTTCTTT.

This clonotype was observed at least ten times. CDR3 sequence (DNA): TGTGCCAGCAGCCCGGGACTAGTGTCCTACAATGAGCAGTTCTTC. Residues: CASSPGLVSYNEQFF. The chain joins TRBV7-2 to TRBJ2-1; 8 bases fit TRBD2. The CDR3 consists of 15 residues. Losses at the gene ends were 5 bases for V and 1 base for J; bases not matched to a gene: 4. CDR1 is SGHTA, CDR2 FQGNSA, per germline.